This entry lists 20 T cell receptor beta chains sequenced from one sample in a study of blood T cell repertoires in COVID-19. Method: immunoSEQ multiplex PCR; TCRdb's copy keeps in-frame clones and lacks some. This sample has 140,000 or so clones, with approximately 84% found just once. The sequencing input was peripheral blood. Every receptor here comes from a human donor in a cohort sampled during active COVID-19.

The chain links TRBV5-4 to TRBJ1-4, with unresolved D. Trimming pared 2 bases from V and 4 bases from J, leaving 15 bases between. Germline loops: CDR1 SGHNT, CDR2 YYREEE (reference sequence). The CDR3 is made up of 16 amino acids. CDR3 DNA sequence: TGTGCCAGCAGCTTTAAAGATGCGGGGAGTAATGAAAAACTGTTTTTT. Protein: CASSFKDAGSNEKLFF.

For the CDR3, the DNA is TGTGCCAGCAGCCCCGGAACGGGGGGGCTAAAGACCCAGTACTTC. It specifies CASSPGTGGLKTQYF. The chain employs TRBV6-5 and TRBJ2-5; 8 bases agree with TRBD2. V shed 6 bases and J 6 bases; nucleotides not matched to a gene: 12. Germline V gene sequence: CDR1 MNHEY, CDR2 SVGAGI. The CDR3 has 15 amino acids.

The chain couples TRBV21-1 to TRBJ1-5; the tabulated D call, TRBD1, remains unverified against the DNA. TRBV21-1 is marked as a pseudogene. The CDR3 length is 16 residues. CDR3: CASIPWGPSYNQPQHF. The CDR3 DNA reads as TGTGCCAGCATCCCGTGGGGGCCTTCTTACAATCAGCCCCAGCATTTT.

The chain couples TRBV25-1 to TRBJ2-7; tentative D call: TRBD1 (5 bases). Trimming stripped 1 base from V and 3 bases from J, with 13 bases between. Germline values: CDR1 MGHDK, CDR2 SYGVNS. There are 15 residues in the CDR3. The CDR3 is CASSESGRVNYEQYF. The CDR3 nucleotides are TGTGCCAGCAGTGAATCGGGCAGGGTGAACTACGAGCAGTACTTC.

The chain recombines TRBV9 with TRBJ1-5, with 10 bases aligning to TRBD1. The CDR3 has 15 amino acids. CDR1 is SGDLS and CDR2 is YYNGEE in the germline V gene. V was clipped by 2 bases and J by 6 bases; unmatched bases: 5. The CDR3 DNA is TGTGCCAGCAGCGTCGGACAGGGGGTAGGTCAGCCCCAGCATTTT. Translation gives CASSVGQGVGQPQHF.

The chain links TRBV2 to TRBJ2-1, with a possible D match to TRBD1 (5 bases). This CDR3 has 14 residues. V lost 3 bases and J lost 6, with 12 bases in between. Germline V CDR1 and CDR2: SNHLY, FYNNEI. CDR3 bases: TGTGCCAGCAGTGATCCTTCCCAGGGCAATGAGCAGTTCTTC. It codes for CASSDPSQGNEQFF.

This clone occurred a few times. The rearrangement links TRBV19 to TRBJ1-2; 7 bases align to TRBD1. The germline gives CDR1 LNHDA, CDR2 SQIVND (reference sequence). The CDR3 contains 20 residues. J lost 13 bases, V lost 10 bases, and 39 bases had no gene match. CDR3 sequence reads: CAILKGQQSESNYGYRGVTF. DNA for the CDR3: TGTGCCATCCTTAAGGGACAGCAGAGTGAAAGTAACTATGGCTACAGAGGTGTCACCTTC. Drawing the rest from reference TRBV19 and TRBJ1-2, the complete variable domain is DGGITQSPKYLFRKEGQNVTLSCEQNLNHDAMYWYRQDPGQGLRLIYYSQIVNDFQKGDIAEGYSVSREKKESFPLTVTSAQKNPTAFYLCAILKGQQSESNYGYRGVTFGSGTRLTVV.

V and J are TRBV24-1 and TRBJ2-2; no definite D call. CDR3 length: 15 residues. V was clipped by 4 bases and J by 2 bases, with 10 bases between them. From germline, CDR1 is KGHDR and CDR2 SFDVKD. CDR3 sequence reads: CATSDSNRNTGELFF. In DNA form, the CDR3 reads TGTGCCACCAGTGACTCAAACAGAAACACCGGGGAGCTGTTTTTT.

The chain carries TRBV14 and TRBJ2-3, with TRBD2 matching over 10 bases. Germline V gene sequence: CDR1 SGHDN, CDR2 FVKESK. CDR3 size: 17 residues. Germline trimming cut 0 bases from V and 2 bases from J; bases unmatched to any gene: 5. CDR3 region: CASSQDVAGGPTDTQYF. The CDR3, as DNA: TGTGCCAGCAGCCAAGATGTAGCGGGGGGCCCCACAGATACGCAGTATTTT. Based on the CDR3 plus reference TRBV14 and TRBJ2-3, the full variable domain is EAGVTQFPSHSVIEKGQTVTLRCDPISGHDNLYWYRRVMGKEIKFLLHFVKESKQDESGMPNNRFLAERTGGTYSTLKVQPAELEDSGVYFCASSQDVAGGPTDTQYFGPGTRLTVL.

Here the CDR3 reads CASSELQGGEQFF. The DNA of the CDR3 is TGTGCCAGCAGTGAACTGCAAGGGGGTGAGCAGTTCTTC. The chain is built from TRBV6-1 and TRBJ2-1, with D possibly matching TRBD1 (6 bases). Trimming took off 2 bases at V and 9 bases at J, with 11 bases between the two ends. The CDR3 spans 13 residues. CDR1 MNHNS and CDR2 SASEGT come from the germline V gene.

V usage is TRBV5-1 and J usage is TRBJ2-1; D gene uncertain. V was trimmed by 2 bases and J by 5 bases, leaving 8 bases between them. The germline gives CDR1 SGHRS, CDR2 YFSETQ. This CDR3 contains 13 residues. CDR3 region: CASSFSQHNEQFF. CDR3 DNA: TGCGCCAGCAGCTTTTCACAGCACAATGAGCAGTTCTTC.

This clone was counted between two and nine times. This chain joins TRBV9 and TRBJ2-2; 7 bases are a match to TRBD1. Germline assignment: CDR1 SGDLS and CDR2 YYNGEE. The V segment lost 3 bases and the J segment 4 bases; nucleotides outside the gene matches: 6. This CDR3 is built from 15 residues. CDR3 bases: TGTGCCAGCAGCGAACAGGGGTCGGTCACCGGGGAGCTGTTTTTT. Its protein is CASSEQGSVTGELFF.

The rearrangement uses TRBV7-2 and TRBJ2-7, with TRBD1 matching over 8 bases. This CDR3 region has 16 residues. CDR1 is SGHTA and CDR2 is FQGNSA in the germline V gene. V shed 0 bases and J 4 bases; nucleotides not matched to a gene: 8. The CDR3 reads CASSLASQGARYEQYF. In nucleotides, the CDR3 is TGTGCCAGCAGCTTAGCGAGCCAGGGGGCACGTTACGAGCAGTACTTC.

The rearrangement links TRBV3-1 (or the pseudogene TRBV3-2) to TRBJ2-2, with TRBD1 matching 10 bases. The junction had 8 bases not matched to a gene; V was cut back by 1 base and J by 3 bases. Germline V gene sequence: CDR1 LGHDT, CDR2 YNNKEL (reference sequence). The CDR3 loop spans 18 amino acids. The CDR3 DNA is TGTGCCAGCAGCCAAGGGACAGGGGGTATGAAATACACCGGGGAGCTGTTTTTT. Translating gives CASSQGTGGMKYTGELFF.

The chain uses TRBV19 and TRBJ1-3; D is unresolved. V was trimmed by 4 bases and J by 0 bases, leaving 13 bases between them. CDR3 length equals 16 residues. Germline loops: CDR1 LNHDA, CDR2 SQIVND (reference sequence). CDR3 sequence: CASSTIDRSSGNTIYF. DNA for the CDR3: TGTGCCAGTAGTACAATCGACCGGAGCTCTGGAAACACCATATATTTT.

The CDR3 loop reads CASSQDGTRLEQYF. The CDR3 DNA reads TGTGCCAGCTCACAGGACGGGACACGCCTCGAGCAGTACTTC. V gene TRBV18 combines with J gene TRBJ2-7, with D possibly TRBD1 on 6 matching bases. Germline V lookup: CDR1 KGHSH, CDR2 LQKENI. The CDR3 covers 14 residues. Trimming stripped 4 bases from V and 6 bases from J, with 16 bases between. The entire variable domain, with the rest obtained from reference TRBV18 and TRBJ2-7, is as follows: NAGVMQNPRHLVRRRGQEARLRCSPMKGHSHVYWYRQLPEEGLKFMVYLQKENIIDESGMPKERFSAEFPKEGPSILRIQQVVRGDSAAYFCASSQDGTRLEQYFGPGTRLTVT.

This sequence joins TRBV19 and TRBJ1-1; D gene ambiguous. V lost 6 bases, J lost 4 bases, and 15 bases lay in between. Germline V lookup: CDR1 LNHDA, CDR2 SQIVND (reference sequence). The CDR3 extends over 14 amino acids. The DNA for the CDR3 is TGTGCCAGTAGCCTCGAGGATACTGTCACTGAAGCTTTCTTT. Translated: CASSLEDTVTEAFF.

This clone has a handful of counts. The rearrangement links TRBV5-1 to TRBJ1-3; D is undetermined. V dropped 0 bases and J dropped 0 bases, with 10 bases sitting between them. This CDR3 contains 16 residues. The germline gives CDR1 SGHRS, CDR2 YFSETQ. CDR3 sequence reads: CASSLAGAVSGNTIYF. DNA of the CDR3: TGCGCCAGCAGCTTGGCCGGAGCGGTCTCTGGAAACACCATATATTTT. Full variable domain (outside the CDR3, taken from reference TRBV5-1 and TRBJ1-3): KAGVTQTPRYLIKTRGQQVTLSCSPISGHRSVSWYQQTPGQGLQFLFEYFSETQRNKGNFPGRFSGRQFSNSRSEMNVSTLELGDSALYLCASSLAGAVSGNTIYFGEGSWLTVV.

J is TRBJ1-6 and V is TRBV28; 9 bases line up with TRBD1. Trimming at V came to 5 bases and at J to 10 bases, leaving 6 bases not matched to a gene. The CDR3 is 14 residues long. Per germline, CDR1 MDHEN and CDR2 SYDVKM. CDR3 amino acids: CASSPGQGRSPLHF. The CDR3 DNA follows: TGTGCCAGCAGTCCGGGACAGGGTCGGTCACCCCTCCACTTT.

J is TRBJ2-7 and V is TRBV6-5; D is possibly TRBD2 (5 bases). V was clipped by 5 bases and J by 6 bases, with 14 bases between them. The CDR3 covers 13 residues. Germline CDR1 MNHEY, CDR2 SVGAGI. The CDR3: CASSRDGESEQYF. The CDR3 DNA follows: TGTGCCAGCAGTCGAGACGGGGAGTCCGAGCAGTACTTC.